The 20 T cell receptor beta chains below all came from one sample that was sequenced in a study of regulatory T cells in long-lasting Graves disease. Arm-PCR of CDR3 regions with iRepertoire HTBI primers generated TCR beta libraries. TCRdb independently ran MiXCR on the multiplex PCR reads; one entry per CDR3 protein. This sample yields roughly 500,000 distinct CDR3 sequences, of which less than 15% are seen a single time; more than 8.5% belongs to the top ten. Time point in this sample: newly diagnosed GD, antithyroid drugs for less than 3 months. The TCR library was made from RNA extracted from PBMCs. These records were also assigned to another study, of T cells in Graves' hyperthyroidism and ophthalmopathy.

The source material was peripheral blood mononuclear cells (PBMCs), sampled at new diagnosis, from a patient treated with antithyroid drugs. The receptors were sampled from a man in his thirties or forties with Graves disease.

This clonotype was recorded many times. The chain joins TRBV7-2 to TRBJ1-1; no definite D call. This CDR3 comprises 13 residues. The V end lost 1 base, the J end lost 1 base, and 4 bases lay between the germline ends. Germline CDR1 is SGHTA and CDR2 is FQGNSA. CDR3 bases: TGTGCCAGCAGCTTAGTAAGGAACACTGAAGCTTTCTTT. Its protein product is CASSLVRNTEAFF.

This rearrangement joins TRBV20-1 to TRBJ2-7; D remains ambiguous. Germline CDR1 and CDR2: DFQATT and SNEGSKA (reference sequence). V was clipped by 5 bases and J by 7 bases, with 21 bases between them. This CDR3 spans 14 amino acids. In DNA form, the CDR3 reads TGCAGTGCTCCACGTGGAATTGCCGGCTATGAGCAGTACTTC. Encoded protein: CSAPRGIAGYEQYF.

CDR3 amino acids: CASSLIRGSGNTIYF. CDR3 DNA: TGTGCCAGCAGCTTAATCCGGGGCTCTGGAAACACCATATATTTT. The chain joins TRBV13 to TRBJ1-3; D is unresolved. The V gene lost 2 bases and the J gene lost 0 bases, with 8 bases spanning the gap. CDR1 and CDR2 from the germline V gene are PRHDT and FYEKMQ (reference sequence). The length of the CDR3 is 15 residues.

The chain is built from TRBV18 and TRBJ1-3; tentatively, D is TRBD1 (5 bases). This CDR3 has 15 amino acids. The germline V and J ends were trimmed by 5 bases and 2 bases, with 13 bases remaining between them. Germline V gene data show CDR1 as KGHSH and CDR2 as LQKENI. CDR3 loop: CASSRTGDPGNTIYF. The CDR3 DNA is TGTGCCAGCTCAAGAACAGGTGATCCTGGAAACACCATATATTTT. The variable domain in full, with the rest retrieved from reference TRBV18 and TRBJ1-3, is NAGVMQNPRHLVRRRGQEARLRCSPMKGHSHVYWYRQLPEEGLKFMVYLQKENIIDESGMPKERFSAEFPKEGPSILRIQQVVRGDSAAYFCASSRTGDPGNTIYFGEGSWLTVV.

The sample holds many counts of this clonotype. This sequence joins TRBV6-1 and TRBJ2-2, with TRBD1 matching 8 bases. CDR3 length equals 14 residues. V lost 7 bases, J lost 3 bases, and 4 bases stayed unmatched. Per germline, CDR1 MNHNS and CDR2 SASEGT. The CDR3 sequence: CASTPGQDTGELFF. The CDR3 nucleotides are TGTGCCAGCACCCCGGGACAGGACACCGGGGAGCTGTTTTTT.

This clonotype has a count of ten or more. This sequence joins TRBV20-1 and TRBJ2-1; 9 nucleotides line up with TRBD2. In germline, CDR1 is DFQATT, CDR2 SNEGSKA (reference sequence). The trim removed 6 bases at V and 4 bases at J, leaving 7 bases unmatched. The CDR3 has 14 residues. The CDR3 reads CSATLAGKYNEQFF. CDR3 DNA sequence: TGCAGTGCGACCCTAGCGGGGAAATACAATGAGCAGTTCTTC.

The V and J genes are TRBV7-6 and TRBJ2-7; the D gene is possibly TRBD2 (6 bases). Germline V gene data show CDR1 as SGHVS and CDR2 as FNYEAQ. This CDR3 is 15 amino acids long. V lost 0 bases and J lost 4, with 13 bases in between. The CDR3 reads CASSLAEGDGYEQYF. The CDR3 DNA reads TGTGCCAGCAGCTTAGCGGAGGGTGATGGTTACGAGCAGTACTTC.

On this clonotype itself: As the CDR3 is not closed by the conserved phenylalanine or tryptophan, this likely results from a read error. The chain recombines TRBV6-1 with TRBJ2-7, with D perhaps TRBD1 (6 bases). CDR3 length: 15 amino acids. Looked up from germline, CDR1 is MNHNS and CDR2 is SASEGT. V shed 0 bases and J shed 3 bases, with 12 bases lying between them. The CDR3 DNA sequence: TGTGCCAGCAGTGAAGCGCCAGGACAGAACTACGAGCAGTACTCC. Its translation: CASSEAPGQNYEQYS.

There are a few counts of this clonotype. A single base is all that separates this from a far larger clone, so a read error is likely. This sequence joins TRBV11-2 and TRBJ2-1; D is unclear. The CDR3 runs 14 residues. In germline, CDR1 is SGHAT, CDR2 FQNNGV. The CDR3 here is CAGSLEPIYNEQFF. DNA for the CDR3: TGTGCCGGCAGCTTAGAGCCGATTTACAATGAGCAGTTCTTC.

This clonotype has more than one count but fewer than ten. The V call is TRBV20-1, the J call TRBJ2-3; TRBD2 is a possible D gene (6 bases). V was cut by 2 bases and J by 5 bases, with 20 bases left in between. There are 16 residues in the CDR3. CDR1 is DFQATT, CDR2 SNEGSKA, per germline (reference sequence). In DNA, the CDR3 is TGCAGTGCTAGACCGGATAGCGGAGCCGGCCGAGATACGCAGTATTTT. Translating it yields CSARPDSGAGRDTQYF.

The table lists this clonotype with a few counts. This chain connects TRBV18 to TRBJ2-5; 10 bases fit TRBD2. With V trimmed by 4 bases and J by 1 base, 12 bases remained unmatched. The CDR3 has 18 amino acids. Germline values: CDR1 KGHSH, CDR2 LQKENI. The CDR3 region is CASSRTGLAPITQETQYF. DNA of the CDR3: TGTGCCAGCTCACGTACGGGACTAGCGCCCATAACCCAAGAGACCCAGTACTTC.

This clonotype has ten or more counts. The V and J genes are TRBV6-1 and TRBJ2-3, with D possibly called TRBD1 or TRBD2 (5 bases each). The CDR3 runs 12 residues. Germline loops: CDR1 MNHNS, CDR2 SASEGT. Trimming left V 6 bases short and J 4 bases short, with 8 bases between. The DNA of the CDR3 is TGTGCCAGCAGCCAGGGAGCAGATACGCAGTATTTT. Amino acids: CASSQGADTQYF.

The genes are TRBV24-1 and TRBJ1-5; tentatively, D is TRBD1 (5 bases). V was cut by 4 bases and J by 3 bases, with 9 bases left in between. The germline V gene has CDR1 KGHDR and CDR2 SFDVKD. The CDR3 sequence is 14 residues long. The CDR3 bases are TGTGCCACCAGTGACGGACACATCAATCAGCCCCAGCATTTT. This sequence encodes CATSDGHINQPQHF.

This clonotype was observed a handful of times. The chain recombines TRBV6-1 with TRBJ2-7; no firm D call. This CDR3 is 13 amino acids long. V was clipped by 7 bases and J by 4 bases, with 14 bases between them. Per germline, CDR1 MNHNS and CDR2 SASEGT. Written as DNA, the CDR3 is TGTGCCAGCATCGGTCCCACGGCGTACGAGCAGTACTTC. Translation: CASIGPTAYEQYF.

This clonotype was seen many times. This chain uses TRBV5-1 with TRBJ2-3; 7 bases agree with TRBD2. CDR3 length: 15 residues. V gave up 7 bases and J gave up 5 bases; unmatched junction bases: 13. Germline assignment: CDR1 SGHRS and CDR2 YFSETQ. In nucleotides, the CDR3 is TGCGCCAGCGTTCCGACGGGAGGCGCTGGAGATACGCAGTATTTT. Amino acid sequence: CASVPTGGAGDTQYF.

This clonotype was seen many times. V usage is TRBV18 and J usage is TRBJ1-5, with a possible D match to TRBD1 (6 bases). The length of the CDR3 is 14 residues. V gave up 6 bases and J gave up 5 bases, with 14 bases separating them. Germline V gene lookup returns CDR1 KGHSH and CDR2 LQKENI. CDR3: CASSTYRDDQPQHF. CDR3 DNA: TGTGCCAGCTCTACCTACAGGGATGATCAGCCCCAGCATTTT.

This clonotype was seen repeatedly, ten times or more. The chain employs TRBV12-3 or TRBV12-4 and TRBJ1-5, with D perhaps matching TRBD1 (5 bases). Trimming left V 4 bases short and J 4 bases short, with 11 bases between. This CDR3 has 14 residues. The CDR3 nucleotides read TGTGCCAGCAGTTCGGAGGAGGGGAATCAGCCCCAGCATTTT. Protein product: CASSSEEGNQPQHF.

This clonotype was seen at least ten times. The rearrangement uses TRBV7-2 and TRBJ2-5; D gene uncertain. From germline, CDR1 is SGHTA and CDR2 FQGNSA. The CDR3 totals 13 residues. Trimming took 1 base from V and 3 from J, leaving 6 bases between them. Here the CDR3 DNA reads TGTGCCAGCAGCTTAGGGGCAGAAGAGACCCAGTACTTC. It encodes CASSLGAEETQYF.

The chain couples TRBV10-2 to TRBJ2-7; D not certain. There are 14 residues in the CDR3. V lost 2 bases, J lost 5 bases, and 13 bases lay in between. The germline V gene encodes CDR1 WSHSY and CDR2 SAAADI. CDR3 in amino acids: CASSEPGGGDEQYF. CDR3 coding DNA: TGCGCCAGCAGTGAGCCAGGCGGTGGGGACGAGCAGTACTTC.

At least ten counts were recorded for this clonotype. This rearrangement joins TRBV6-2 or TRBV6-3 to TRBJ2-7; 9 bases align to TRBD1. Germline loops: CDR1 MNHEY, CDR2 SVGEGT. J was trimmed by 5 bases and V by 7 bases; bases with no gene match: 12. The CDR3 runs 15 residues. The CDR3 DNA reads as TGTGCCAGCACAAAGCCTGGGACAGGGAACAACGAGCAGTACTTC. Its protein is CASTKPGTGNNEQYF.